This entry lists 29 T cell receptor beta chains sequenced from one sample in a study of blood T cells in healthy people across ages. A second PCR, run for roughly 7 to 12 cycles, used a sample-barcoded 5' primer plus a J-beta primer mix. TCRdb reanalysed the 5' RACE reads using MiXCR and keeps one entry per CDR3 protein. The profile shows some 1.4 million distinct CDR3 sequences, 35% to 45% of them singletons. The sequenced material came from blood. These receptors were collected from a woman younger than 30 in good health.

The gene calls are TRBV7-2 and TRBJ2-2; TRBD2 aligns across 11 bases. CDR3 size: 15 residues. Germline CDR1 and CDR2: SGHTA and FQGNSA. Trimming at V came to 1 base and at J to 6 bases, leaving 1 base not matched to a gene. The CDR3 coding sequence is TGTGCCAGCAGCTTAGGACTAGCGGGACCCGGGGAGCTGTTTTTT. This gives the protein CASSLGLAGPGELFF.

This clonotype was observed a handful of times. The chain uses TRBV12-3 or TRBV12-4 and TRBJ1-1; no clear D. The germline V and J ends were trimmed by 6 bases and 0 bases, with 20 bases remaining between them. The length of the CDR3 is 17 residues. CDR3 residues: CASSLADWGGMNTEAFF. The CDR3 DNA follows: TGTGCCAGCAGCCTAGCCGATTGGGGAGGTATGAACACTGAAGCTTTCTTT.

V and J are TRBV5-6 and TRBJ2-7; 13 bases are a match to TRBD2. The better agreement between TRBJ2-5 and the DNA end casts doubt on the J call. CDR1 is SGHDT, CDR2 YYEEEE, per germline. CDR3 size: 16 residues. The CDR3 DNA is TGTGCCAGCAGCTTGAACGGACTAGCGGGAGTAGAGACCCAGTACTTC. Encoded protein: CASSLNGLAGVETQYF.

CDR3 bases: TGCGCCTCACACCGGGACAGTCCCCCAGCGCAAGCCAACGTCCTGACTTTC. It codes for CASHRDSPPAQANVLTF. V usage is TRBV5-1 and J usage is TRBJ2-6, with 7 bases matching TRBD1. J was trimmed by 7 bases and V by 10 bases; bases with no gene match: 20. The germline V gene has CDR1 SGHRS and CDR2 YFSETQ. This CDR3 region has 17 residues.

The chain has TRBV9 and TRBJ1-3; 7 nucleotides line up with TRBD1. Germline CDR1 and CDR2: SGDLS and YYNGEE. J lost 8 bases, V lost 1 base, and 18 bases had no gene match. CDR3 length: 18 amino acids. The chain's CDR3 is CASSVLGDWTGIGDTIYF. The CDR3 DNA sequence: TGTGCCAGCAGCGTACTGGGGGATTGGACAGGAATAGGAGACACCATATATTTT.

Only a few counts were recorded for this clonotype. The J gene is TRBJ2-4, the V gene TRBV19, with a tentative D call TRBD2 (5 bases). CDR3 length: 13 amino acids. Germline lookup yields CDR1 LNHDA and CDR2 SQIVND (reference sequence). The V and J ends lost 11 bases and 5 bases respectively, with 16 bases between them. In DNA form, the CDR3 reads TGTGCCGCCCGAGAGGGTGGGCAAAACATTCAGTACTTC. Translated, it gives CAAREGGQNIQYF.

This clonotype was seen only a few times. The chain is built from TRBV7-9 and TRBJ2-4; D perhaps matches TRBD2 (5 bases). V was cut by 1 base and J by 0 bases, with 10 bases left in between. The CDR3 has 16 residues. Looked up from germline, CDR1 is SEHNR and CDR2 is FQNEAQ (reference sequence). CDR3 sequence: CASSLEGSKAKNIQYF. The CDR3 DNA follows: TGTGCCAGCAGCTTAGAAGGGAGTAAAGCCAAAAACATTCAGTACTTC.

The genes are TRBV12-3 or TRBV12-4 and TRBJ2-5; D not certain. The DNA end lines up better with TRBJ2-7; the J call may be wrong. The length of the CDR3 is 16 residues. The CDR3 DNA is TGTGCCAGCAGCCCTTCCGCTTATGACGGTACCTACGAGCAGTACTTC. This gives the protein CASSPSAYDGTYEQYF.

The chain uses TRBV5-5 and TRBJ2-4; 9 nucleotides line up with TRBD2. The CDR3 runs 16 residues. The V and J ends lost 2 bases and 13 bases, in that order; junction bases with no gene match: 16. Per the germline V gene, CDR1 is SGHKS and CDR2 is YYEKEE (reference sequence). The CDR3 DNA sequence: TGTGCCAGCAGCTTTTTTAGTAGCGGGAGTCCCCAAGAGCAGTACTTC. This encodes CASSFFSSGSPQEQYF.

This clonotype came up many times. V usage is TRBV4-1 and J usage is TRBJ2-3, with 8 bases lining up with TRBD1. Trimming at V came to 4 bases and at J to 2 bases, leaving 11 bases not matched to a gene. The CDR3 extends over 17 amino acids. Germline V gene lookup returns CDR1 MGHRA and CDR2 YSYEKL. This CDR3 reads CASSPTGQGGTTDTQYF. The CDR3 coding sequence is TGCGCCAGCAGCCCAACTGGACAGGGAGGAACCACAGATACGCAGTATTTT.

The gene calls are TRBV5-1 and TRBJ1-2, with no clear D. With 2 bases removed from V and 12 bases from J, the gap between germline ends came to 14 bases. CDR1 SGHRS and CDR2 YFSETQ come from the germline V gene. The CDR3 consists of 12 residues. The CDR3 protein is CASSFSDTGHTF. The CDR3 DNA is TGCGCCAGCAGCTTCTCAGACACCGGCCACACCTTC.

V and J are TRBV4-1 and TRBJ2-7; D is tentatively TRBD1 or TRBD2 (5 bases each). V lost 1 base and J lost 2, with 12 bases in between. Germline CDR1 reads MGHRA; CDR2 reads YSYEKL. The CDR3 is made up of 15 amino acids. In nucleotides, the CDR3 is TGCGCCAGCAGCCAAGTAAATAGGGGACCCTACGAGCAGTACTTC. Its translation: CASSQVNRGPYEQYF.

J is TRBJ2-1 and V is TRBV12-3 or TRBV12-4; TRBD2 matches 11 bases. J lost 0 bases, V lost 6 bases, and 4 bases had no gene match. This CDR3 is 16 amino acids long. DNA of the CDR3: TGTGCCAGCAGGGGGCTAGCGGGAGGCTCCTACAATGAGCAGTTCTTC. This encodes CASRGLAGGSYNEQFF.

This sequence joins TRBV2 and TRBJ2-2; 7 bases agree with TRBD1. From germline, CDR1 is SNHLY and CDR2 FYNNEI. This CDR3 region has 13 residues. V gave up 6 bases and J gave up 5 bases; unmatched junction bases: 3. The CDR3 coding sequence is TGTGCCAGCAGGAAGACAGGGACCGGGGAGCTGTTTTTT. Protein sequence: CASRKTGTGELFF.

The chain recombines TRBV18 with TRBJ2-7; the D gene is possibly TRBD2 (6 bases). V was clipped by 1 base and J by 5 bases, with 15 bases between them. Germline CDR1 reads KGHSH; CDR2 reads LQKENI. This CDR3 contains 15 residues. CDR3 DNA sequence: TGTGCCAGCTCACCACAGCGGGCATCTAAGGACGAGCAGTACTTC. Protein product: CASSPQRASKDEQYF.

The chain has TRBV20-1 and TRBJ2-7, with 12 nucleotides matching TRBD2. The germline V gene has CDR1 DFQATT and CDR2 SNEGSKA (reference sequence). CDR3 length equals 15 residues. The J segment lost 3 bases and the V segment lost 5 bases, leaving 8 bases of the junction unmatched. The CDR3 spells CSALAGGAPSYEQYF. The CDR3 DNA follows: TGCAGTGCTCTAGCGGGGGGGGCCCCTAGCTACGAGCAGTACTTC.

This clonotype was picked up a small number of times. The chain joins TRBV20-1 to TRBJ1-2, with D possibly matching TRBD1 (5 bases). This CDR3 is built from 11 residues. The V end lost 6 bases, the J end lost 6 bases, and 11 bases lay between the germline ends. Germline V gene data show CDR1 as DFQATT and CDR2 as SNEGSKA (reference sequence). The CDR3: CSAPGGHGYTF. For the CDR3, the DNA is TGCAGTGCGCCCGGGGGTCATGGCTACACCTTC.

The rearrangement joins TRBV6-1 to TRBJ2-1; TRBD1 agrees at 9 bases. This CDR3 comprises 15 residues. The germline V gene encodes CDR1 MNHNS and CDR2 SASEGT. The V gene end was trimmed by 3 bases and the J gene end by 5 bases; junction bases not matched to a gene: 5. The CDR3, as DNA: TGTGCCAGCAGTGACGGGGGACAGGGTCACAATGAGCAGTTCTTC. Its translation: CASSDGGQGHNEQFF.

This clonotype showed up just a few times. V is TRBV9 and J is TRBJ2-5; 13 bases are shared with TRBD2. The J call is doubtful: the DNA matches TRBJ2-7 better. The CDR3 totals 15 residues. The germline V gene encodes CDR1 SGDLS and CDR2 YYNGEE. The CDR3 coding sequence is TGTGCCAGCAGCCCAGGACTAGCGGGGGTCCACGAGCAGTACTTC. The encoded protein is CASSPGLAGVHEQYF.

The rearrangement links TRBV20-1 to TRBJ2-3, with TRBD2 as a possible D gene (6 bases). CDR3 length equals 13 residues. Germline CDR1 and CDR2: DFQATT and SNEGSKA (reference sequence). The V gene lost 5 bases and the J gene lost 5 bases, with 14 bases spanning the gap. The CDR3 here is CSAGRTTQDTQYF. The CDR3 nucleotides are TGCAGTGCTGGCAGGACTACCCAAGATACGCAGTATTTT.

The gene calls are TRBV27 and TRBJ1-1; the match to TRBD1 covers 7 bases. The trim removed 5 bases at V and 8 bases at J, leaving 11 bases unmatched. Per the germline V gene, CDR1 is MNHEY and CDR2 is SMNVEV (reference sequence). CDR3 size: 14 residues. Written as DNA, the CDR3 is TGTGCCAGCAGTCCGCCGACAGGGTTGGTCGAAGCTTTCTTT. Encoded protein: CASSPPTGLVEAFF.

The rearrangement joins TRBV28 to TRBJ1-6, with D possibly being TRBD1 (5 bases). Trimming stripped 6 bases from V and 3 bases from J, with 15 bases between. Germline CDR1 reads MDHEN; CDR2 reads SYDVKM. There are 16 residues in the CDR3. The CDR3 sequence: CASRLPGHVYNSPLHF. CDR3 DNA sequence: TGTGCCAGCAGGTTACCCGGACACGTCTATAATTCACCCCTCCACTTT.

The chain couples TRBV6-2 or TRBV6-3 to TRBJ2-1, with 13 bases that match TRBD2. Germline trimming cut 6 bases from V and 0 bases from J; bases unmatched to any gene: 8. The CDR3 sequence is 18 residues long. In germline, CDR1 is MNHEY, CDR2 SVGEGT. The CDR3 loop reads CASSRGLAGSSSYNEQFF. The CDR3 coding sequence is TGTGCCAGCAGCCGGGGACTAGCGGGATCAAGCTCCTACAATGAGCAGTTCTTC.

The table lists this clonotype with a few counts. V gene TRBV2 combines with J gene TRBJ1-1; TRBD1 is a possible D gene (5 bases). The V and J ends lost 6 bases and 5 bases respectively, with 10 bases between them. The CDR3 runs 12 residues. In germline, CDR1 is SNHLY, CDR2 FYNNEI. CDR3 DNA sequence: TGTGCCAGCAGCGTAGAGGGGACTGAAGCTTTCTTT. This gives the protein CASSVEGTEAFF.

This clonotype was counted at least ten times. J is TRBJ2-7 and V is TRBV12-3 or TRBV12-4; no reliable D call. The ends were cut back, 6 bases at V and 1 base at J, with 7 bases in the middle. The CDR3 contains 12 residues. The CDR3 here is CASSLRSYEQYF. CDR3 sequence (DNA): TGTGCCAGCAGCTTACGGTCCTACGAGCAGTACTTC.

CDR3 sequence (DNA): TGTGCCATCAGAGGGGACAGAGGCACAGATACGCAGTATTTT. It specifies CAIRGDRGTDTQYF. This chain uses TRBV10-3 with TRBJ2-3; 7 bases match TRBD1. Germline-derived CDR1 and CDR2 are ENHRY and SYGVKD. This CDR3 is built from 14 residues. Unmatched junction bases numbered 4, after V lost 6 bases and J lost 1 base.

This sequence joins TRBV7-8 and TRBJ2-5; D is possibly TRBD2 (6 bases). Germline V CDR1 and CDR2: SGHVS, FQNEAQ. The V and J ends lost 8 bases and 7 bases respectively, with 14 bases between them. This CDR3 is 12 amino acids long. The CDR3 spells CASSVVGGTQYF. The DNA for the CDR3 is TGTGCCAGCTCGGTCGTCGGGGGGACCCAGTACTTC.

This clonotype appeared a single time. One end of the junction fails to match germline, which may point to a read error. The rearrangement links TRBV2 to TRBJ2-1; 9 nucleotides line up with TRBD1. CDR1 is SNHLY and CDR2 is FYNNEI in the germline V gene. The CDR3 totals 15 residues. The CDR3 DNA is TGTGCCGGCAGATACCGGGACAGGGTCTACAATGAGCAGTTCTTC. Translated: CAGRYRDRVYNEQFF.

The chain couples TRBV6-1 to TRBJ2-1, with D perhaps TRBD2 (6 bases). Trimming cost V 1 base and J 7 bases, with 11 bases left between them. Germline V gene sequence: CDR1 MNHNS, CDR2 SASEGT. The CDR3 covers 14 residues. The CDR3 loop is CASSEVGGGNEQFF. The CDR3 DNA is TGTGCCAGCAGTGAAGTCGGGGGTGGGAATGAGCAGTTCTTC.